Below are 20 T cell receptor beta chains sequenced from a single sample in a study of Graves' ophthalmopathy and Graves' hyperthyroidism (dated by TCRdb to about 2018). Data came from an Illumina HiSeq 2000. For repertoire sequencing, the TCR beta CDR3 regions were amplified from RNA transcripts. The first round was an RT-PCR using HTBI primers with the Qiagen OneStep RT-PCR kit, and this first round was followed by a second-round multiplex PCR, then size selection and purification. The public reads were reanalyzed by TCRdb: fastp trimming at Q25, MiXCR alignment, in-frame beta chains only. One record per CDR3 amino acid sequence lists the most common genes and DNA. The sample contains about 620,000 distinct CDR3 sequences, roughly 20% of them found a single time. The top ten clonotypes cover more than 5.5% of the sample. The sample consisted of peripheral blood. These receptors came from a woman between 18 and 29 years old with stable Graves' hyperthyroidism. Some clones in this sample may be carry-over from other donors' samples. Donor details come from another sample of the same person, matched by shared clones.

Concerning this clonotype itself: A much more abundant neighbour one base away suggests this may be a read error. The V and J genes are TRBV7-3 and TRBJ1-2; TRBD1 aligns across 10 bases. This CDR3 has 14 residues. Germline V gives CDR1 SGHTA, CDR2 FQGTGA. CDR3 DNA sequence: TGTGCCAGCAGCTTATCCGGGACAGGGGATGGCTTCACCTTC. It is translated as CASSLSGTGDGFTF.

The V and J genes are TRBV7-9 and TRBJ2-5, with 12 nucleotides matching TRBD2. V was clipped by 4 bases and J by 1 base; unmatched bases: 4. The germline CDR1 and CDR2 sequences are SEHNR and FQNEAQ (reference sequence). This CDR3 spans 16 amino acids. In DNA, the CDR3 is TGTGCCAGCAGCTCGACGACTAGCGGGGGCCAAGAGACCCAGTACTTC. This encodes CASSSTTSGGQETQYF.

This clonotype came up many times. The chain couples TRBV12-3 or TRBV12-4 to TRBJ1-6; TRBD1 might be the D (5 bases). The ends were cut back, 0 bases at V and 9 bases at J, with 12 bases in the middle. The CDR3 loop spans 15 amino acids. The CDR3 is CASSLAGGDSSPLHF. The CDR3 bases are TGTGCCAGCAGTTTAGCGGGAGGGGATAGTTCACCCCTCCACTTT.

This clonotype showed up many times. The chain has TRBV6-4 and TRBJ1-1; D gene ambiguous. Per the germline V gene, CDR1 is MRHNA and CDR2 is SNTAGT. The CDR3 is 17 residues long. Trimming pared 2 bases from V and 10 bases from J, leaving 26 bases between. CDR3 sequence: CASSDQAVGQVGIGAFF. The DNA for the CDR3 is TGTGCCAGCAGTGACCAAGCCGTGGGCCAGGTGGGGATAGGAGCTTTCTTT.

This clonotype came up a few times. This chain uses TRBV20-1 with TRBJ2-2; possible D gene TRBD2, 6 bases. V lost 5 bases and J lost 6, with 10 bases in between. The CDR3 loop spans 12 amino acids. Germline assignment: CDR1 DFQATT and CDR2 SNEGSKA (reference sequence). The CDR3 reads CSAGRGSGELFF. The CDR3, as DNA: TGCAGTGCTGGCCGGGGGTCCGGGGAGCTGTTTTTT.

This chain links TRBV27 with TRBJ1-5; 8 bases are a match to TRBD1. V was pared by 5 bases and J by 6 bases, with 9 bases of the junction left unmatched. The germline CDR1 and CDR2 sequences are MNHEY and SMNVEV (reference sequence). The CDR3 spans 15 residues. CDR3 in amino acids: CASSPDRVVGQPQHF. The CDR3 DNA reads TGTGCCAGCAGTCCGGACAGGGTAGTAGGTCAGCCCCAGCATTTT.

This clonotype was found a few times. The chain joins TRBV5-1 to TRBJ1-3; 7 bases agree with TRBD1. The CDR3 runs to 15 residues. Germline V gives CDR1 SGHRS, CDR2 YFSETQ. V trimming: 3 bases; J trimming: 2 bases; junction bases outside the gene matches: 5. The CDR3 sequence is CASSYDRDTGNTIYF. In DNA, the CDR3 is TGCGCCAGCAGCTACGACAGGGACACTGGAAACACCATATATTTT.

This clonotype came up many times. The gene calls are TRBV7-8 and TRBJ1-1, with D possibly being TRBD1 (5 bases). The V end lost 5 bases, the J end lost 1 base, and 11 bases lay between the germline ends. The CDR3 runs 14 residues. Germline loops: CDR1 SGHVS, CDR2 FQNEAQ. The CDR3, as DNA: TGTGCCAGCAGCCTAGAGGGGAGGAACACTGAAGCTTTCTTT. Encoded protein: CASSLEGRNTEAFF.

This clonotype was observed at least ten times. This chain joins TRBV12-3 or TRBV12-4 and TRBJ2-2, with unresolved D. The CDR3 is 12 residues long. Trimming cost V 10 bases and J 1 base, with 7 bases left between them. CDR3 region: CAILGNTGELFF. The CDR3 DNA reads as TGTGCCATCCTCGGGAACACCGGGGAGCTGTTTTTT.

This clonotype was seen at least ten times. V gene TRBV6-6 combines with J gene TRBJ2-7, with a possible D match to TRBD2 (5 bases). From germline, CDR1 is MNHNY and CDR2 SVGAGI (reference sequence). V gave up 6 bases and J gave up 4 bases, with 13 bases separating them. The CDR3 extends over 13 amino acids. The CDR3: CASSAGHQYEQYF. The CDR3 coding sequence is TGTGCCAGCAGCGCGGGCCATCAATACGAGCAGTACTTC.

In this sample, this clonotype turned up a few times. The chain's CDR3 is CASSLLTRDRGGEQYF. In nucleotides, the CDR3 is TGTGCCAGCAGCCTCCTAACGAGGGACAGGGGGGGCGAGCAGTACTTC. The chain combines TRBV11-2 with TRBJ2-7; 11 nucleotides match TRBD1. The CDR3 spans 16 residues. After removal of 5 bases from V and 6 bases from J, the junction contained 12 bases not matched to a gene. Germline V gene lookup returns CDR1 SGHAT and CDR2 FQNNGV.

As concerns this clonotype: A junction boundary mismatches the germline segment, possibly from a read error. The rearrangement uses TRBV6-1 and TRBJ2-7; 7 bases map to TRBD2. The CDR3 totals 17 residues. Germline-derived CDR1 and CDR2 are MNHNS and SASEGT. CDR3 coding DNA: TGTGCCAGCAGTGCGGGAATCGGTAGCGGGTACCTTTACGAGCGGTACTTC. The encoded protein is CASSAGIGSGYLYERYF.

In this sample, this clonotype turned up many times. V usage is TRBV28 and J usage is TRBJ2-7; D call uncertain. V was cut by 6 bases and J by 6 bases, with 9 bases left in between. The CDR3 extends over 11 amino acids. Germline CDR1 reads MDHEN; CDR2 reads SYDVKM. CDR3: CASSLLTEQYF. The CDR3 DNA reads TGTGCCAGCAGCCTTTTAACCGAGCAGTACTTC.

In its sample, this clonotype was seen many times. The rearrangement uses TRBV6-2 or TRBV6-3 and TRBJ2-5; D is ambiguous. The CDR3 contains 14 residues. The ends were cut back, 0 bases at V and 2 bases at J, with 7 bases in the middle. The germline V gene has CDR1 MNHEY and CDR2 SVGEGT. The CDR3 DNA follows: TGTGCCAGCAGTTACTCCGACTTACAAGAGACCCAGTACTTC. It encodes CASSYSDLQETQYF.

This clonotype was counted ten times or more. The V gene is TRBV7-2, the J gene TRBJ2-4; 9 bases are a match to TRBD2. The V gene end was trimmed by 5 bases and the J gene end by 8 bases; junction bases not matched to a gene: 10. The CDR3 spans 15 residues. The V gene's germline CDR1 is SGHTA and CDR2 FQGNSA. The CDR3 region has the DNA TGTGCCAGCAGCCATAGCGGGAGTAATGGAGACATTCAGTACTTC. Residues: CASSHSGSNGDIQYF.

The sample holds many counts of this clonotype. The chain joins TRBV5-1 to TRBJ2-2; D unclear. The CDR3 spans 15 residues. V was trimmed by 0 bases and J by 0 bases, leaving 6 bases between them. Germline V CDR1 and CDR2: SGHRS, YFSETQ. CDR3 DNA: TGCGCCAGCAGCTTGGCGACACCGAACACCGGGGAGCTGTTTTTT. Its translation is CASSLATPNTGELFF.

Only a few counts were recorded for this clonotype. The genes are TRBV6-5 and TRBJ1-6; D unclear. CDR1 is MNHEY and CDR2 is SVGAGI in the germline V gene. The CDR3 is made up of 16 amino acids. V was cut by 4 bases and J by 7 bases, with 17 bases left in between. CDR3 protein: CASSSTPSGPNSPLHF. In DNA form, the CDR3 reads TGTGCCAGCAGTTCGACCCCCTCCGGGCCGAATTCACCCCTCCACTTT.

The chain has TRBV6-1 and TRBJ1-1; TRBD1 might be the D (6 bases). Germline assignment: CDR1 MNHNS and CDR2 SASEGT. The CDR3 runs to 14 residues. Trimming removed 7 bases at V and 5 bases at J, with 17 bases between. The CDR3 reads CASTKQGGGTEAFF. CDR3 coding DNA: TGTGCCAGCACGAAACAGGGCGGAGGAACTGAAGCTTTCTTT.

Many counts were recorded for this clonotype. The J gene is TRBJ1-2, the V gene TRBV13; D unresolved. Germline-derived CDR1 and CDR2 are PRHDT and FYEKMQ (reference sequence). This CDR3 has 18 amino acids. Trimming stripped 5 bases from V and 7 bases from J, with 29 bases between. The CDR3 sequence: CASSPRTSWTNFSGGYTF. The CDR3 bases are TGTGCCAGCAGCCCGAGAACCTCCTGGACGAATTTTTCGGGTGGCTACACCTTC.

The rearrangement joins TRBV4-1 to TRBJ2-4, with D possibly matching TRBD2 (6 bases). This CDR3 comprises 14 residues. Germline loops: CDR1 MGHRA, CDR2 YSYEKL. V lost 5 bases and J 5 bases, leaving 13 bases between the germline ends. In DNA form, the CDR3 reads TGCGCCAGCAGCGGGTCGGGAGCAGAAAACATTCAGTACTTC. It translates to CASSGSGAENIQYF.